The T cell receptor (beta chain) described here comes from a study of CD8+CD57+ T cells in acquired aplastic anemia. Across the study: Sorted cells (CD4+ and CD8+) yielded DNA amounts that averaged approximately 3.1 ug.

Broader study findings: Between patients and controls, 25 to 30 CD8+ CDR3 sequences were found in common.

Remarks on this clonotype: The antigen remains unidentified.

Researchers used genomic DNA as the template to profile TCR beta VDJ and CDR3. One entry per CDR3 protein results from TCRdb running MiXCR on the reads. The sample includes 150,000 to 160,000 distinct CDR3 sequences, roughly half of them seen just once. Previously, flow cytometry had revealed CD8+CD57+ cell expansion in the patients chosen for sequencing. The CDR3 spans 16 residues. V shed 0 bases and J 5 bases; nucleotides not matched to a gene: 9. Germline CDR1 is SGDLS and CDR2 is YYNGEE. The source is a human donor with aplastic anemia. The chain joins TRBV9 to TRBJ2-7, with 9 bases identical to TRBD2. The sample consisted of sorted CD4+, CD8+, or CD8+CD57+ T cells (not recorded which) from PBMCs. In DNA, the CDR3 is TGTGCCAGCAGCGTAGGTTGGGCTAGCGGGATAAACGAGCAGTACTTC. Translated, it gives CASSVGWASGINEQYF.